This entry lists 25 T cell receptor beta chains sequenced from one sample in a study of somatic mutations in cytotoxic T cells in rheumatoid arthritis. TCRdb's table, derived via immunoSEQ multiplex PCR, lists solely in-frame clones and lacks some. The top ten hold over 25% of the sample, which has roughly 13,000 clones, 74% seen once. The sequenced sample was CD8+ T cells sorted from blood. The source is an adult with rheumatoid arthritis.

The chain couples TRBV27 to TRBJ1-1, with 8 bases fitting TRBD1. V trimming: 3 bases; J trimming: 7 bases; junction bases outside the gene matches: 7. There are 14 residues in the CDR3. Germline CDR1 MNHEY, CDR2 SMNVEV (reference sequence). The CDR3 DNA is TGTGCCAGCAGTTTGAACGGACAGGGTCTTGAAGCTTTCTTT. Translation: CASSLNGQGLEAFF.

The chain links TRBV27 to TRBJ1-1, with D perhaps TRBD1 (6 bases). CDR1 is MNHEY, CDR2 SMNVEV, per germline (reference sequence). This CDR3 contains 15 residues. Trimming stripped 0 bases from V and 3 bases from J, with 11 bases between. In DNA form, the CDR3 reads TGTGCCAGCAGTTTATCGCAACAGGGTGACACTGAAGCTTTCTTT. It is translated as CASSLSQQGDTEAFF.

The rearrangement links TRBV28 to TRBJ1-1; maybe TRBD1 (6 bases). CDR1 and CDR2 from the germline V gene are MDHEN and SYDVKM. V was clipped by 2 bases and J by 0 bases, with 10 bases between them. The CDR3 loop spans 15 amino acids. CDR3 region: CASSLGQTLNTEAFF. CDR3 DNA sequence: TGTGCCAGCAGTTTAGGACAGACCTTGAACACTGAAGCTTTCTTT.

The chain recombines TRBV9 with TRBJ1-3, with a tentative D call TRBD1 (6 bases). CDR3 length: 16 residues. The germline V gene has CDR1 SGDLS and CDR2 YYNGEE. The V end lost 4 bases, the J end lost 0 bases, and 14 bases lay between the germline ends. The CDR3 nucleotides read TGTGCCAGCAGCCCCGGGGCAGGGGACTCTGGAAACACCATATATTTT. Translated, it gives CASSPGAGDSGNTIYF.

The J gene is TRBJ2-3, the V gene TRBV7-5; the table assigns TRBD1, which was not confirmed against the DNA. TRBV7-5 is marked as a pseudogene. This CDR3 spans 15 amino acids. In DNA form, the CDR3 reads TGTGCCAGAAGCCTCCCGGGACAGTGCACAGATACGCAGTATTTT. This gives the protein CARSLPGQCTDTQYF.

This chain joins TRBV6-5 and TRBJ2-6; D possibly corresponds to TRBD2 (6 bases). The CDR3 runs to 16 residues. V was shortened by 0 bases and J by 4 bases, with 10 bases between the two germline ends. Germline lookup yields CDR1 MNHEY and CDR2 SVGAGI. For the CDR3, the DNA is TGTGCCAGCAGTTACTCGGCGGGGTCAGGGGCCAACGTCCTGACTTTC. Encoded protein: CASSYSAGSGANVLTF.

The rearrangement joins TRBV10-2 to TRBJ1-1; 7 bases map to TRBD1. Germline loops: CDR1 WSHSY, CDR2 SAAADI. The V segment lost 6 bases and the J segment 1 base; nucleotides outside the gene matches: 8. The CDR3 has 15 amino acids. The CDR3 region is CASRLTRQGNTEAFF. The CDR3 nucleotides read TGCGCCAGCAGGCTCACCCGACAGGGGAACACTGAAGCTTTCTTT.

The V and J genes are TRBV4-1 and TRBJ2-2, with no clear D. This CDR3 has 13 amino acids. The V and J ends lost 1 base and 4 bases respectively, with 4 bases between them. CDR1 is MGHRA and CDR2 is YSYEKL in the germline V gene. CDR3 residues: CASSQGGTGELFF. CDR3 bases: TGCGCCAGCAGCCAAGGGGGCACCGGGGAGCTGTTTTTT.

This clone was seen a handful of times. The V gene is TRBV19, the J gene TRBJ1-1; D remains unclear. The V gene's germline CDR1 is LNHDA and CDR2 SQIVND (reference sequence). The CDR3 has 13 residues. Trimming took 6 bases from V and 0 from J, leaving 8 bases between them. CDR3: CASRFSVNTEAFF. The DNA of the CDR3 is TGTGCCAGTAGATTTTCCGTGAACACTGAAGCTTTCTTT.

The sample holds one count of this clone. V gene TRBV27 combines with J gene TRBJ2-1; TRBD1 matches 9 bases. Trimming took 2 bases from V and 7 from J; bases not matched to a gene: 9. Germline V lookup: CDR1 MNHEY, CDR2 SMNVEV (reference sequence). The CDR3 runs 16 residues. As DNA, the CDR3 is TGTGCCAGCAGTTTACCCAGACAGGGGGGATCGAATGAGCAGTTCTTC. As protein: CASSLPRQGGSNEQFF.

V gene TRBV9 combines with J gene TRBJ2-1; no reliable D call. The CDR3 totals 11 residues. Trimming removed 3 bases from V and 6 bases from J, with 4 bases in between. The germline CDR1 and CDR2 sequences are SGDLS and YYNGEE. CDR3 residues: CASSGPNEQFF. CDR3 DNA: TGTGCCAGCAGCGGGCCCAATGAGCAGTTCTTC.

The chain links TRBV28 to TRBJ2-2; maybe TRBD2 (6 bases). The germline gives CDR1 MDHEN, CDR2 SYDVKM. The V and J ends lost 6 bases and 4 bases respectively, with 18 bases between them. The CDR3 loop spans 16 amino acids. The CDR3 loop is CASRRDSISGTGELFF. The CDR3 region has the DNA TGTGCCAGCAGAAGGGACTCCATATCAGGCACCGGGGAGCTGTTTTTT.

CDR3 protein: CASSSGGAEGEQYF. Here the CDR3 DNA reads TGTGCCAGTAGTAGCGGGGGGGCCGAAGGCGAGCAGTACTTC. The V gene is TRBV19, the J gene TRBJ2-7, with 9 bases lining up with TRBD2. The CDR3 has 14 residues. V shed 4 bases and J 6 bases; nucleotides not matched to a gene: 7. CDR1 is LNHDA, CDR2 SQIVND, per germline (reference sequence).

The chain uses TRBV10-2 and TRBJ2-3; TRBD2 might be the D (6 bases). The germline V gene encodes CDR1 WSHSY and CDR2 SAAADI. V lost 2 bases to trimming and J lost 2 bases, with 11 bases between them. This CDR3 is built from 15 residues. CDR3 sequence (DNA): TGCGCCAGCAGTGAGCGGGGGACCTCCACAGATACGCAGTATTTT. Amino acids: CASSERGTSTDTQYF.

The chain links TRBV7-6 to TRBJ2-2; tentatively, D is TRBD1 (6 bases). CDR3 length equals 14 residues. CDR1 SGHVS and CDR2 FNYEAQ come from the germline V gene. The V end lost 2 bases, the J end lost 4 bases, and 8 bases lay between the germline ends. The DNA of the CDR3 is TGTGCCAGCAGCTTAACAGGGCCCACCGGGGAGCTGTTTTTT. Its translation: CASSLTGPTGELFF. The whole variable domain, filled in from reference TRBV7-6 and TRBJ2-2, reads GAGVSQSPRYKVTKRGQDVALRCDPISGHVSLYWYRQALGQGPEFLTYFNYEAQQDKSGLPNDRFSAERPEGSISTLTIQRTEQRDSAMYRCASSLTGPTGELFFGEGSRLTVL.

This chain links TRBV30 with TRBJ2-1, with D unresolved. Trimming shortened V by 4 bases and J by 3 bases, and 25 bases separated the two germline ends. Per the germline V gene, CDR1 is GTSNPN and CDR2 is SVGIG (reference sequence). The CDR3 is 18 residues long. CDR3: CAWTRPLAKGNGYNEQFF. The CDR3 DNA sequence: TGTGCCTGGACCCGCCCCCTCGCTAAGGGAAATGGCTACAATGAGCAGTTCTTC.

The rearrangement joins TRBV6-1 to TRBJ1-5; D is ambiguous. The germline gives CDR1 MNHNS, CDR2 SASEGT. The CDR3 runs to 16 residues. V lost 1 base, J lost 4 bases, and 14 bases lay in between. CDR3 amino acids: CASSEGPAAGNQPQHF. DNA of the CDR3: TGTGCCAGCAGTGAAGGGCCCGCGGCGGGTAATCAGCCCCAGCATTTT.

This sequence joins TRBV4-1 and TRBJ1-1; 8 bases line up with TRBD1. V was pared by 8 bases and J by 3 bases, with 8 bases of the junction left unmatched. The germline V gene has CDR1 MGHRA and CDR2 YSYEKL. The CDR3 consists of 14 residues. The CDR3 bases are TGCGCCAGCCAGCCAGGGGGCTGGGACACTGAAGCTTTCTTT. Its protein product is CASQPGGWDTEAFF.

This clone is medium-sized (0.01 to 0.1%) within its sample. The genes are TRBV6-5 and TRBJ2-7; D unclear. Per the germline V gene, CDR1 is MNHEY and CDR2 is SVGAGI. Trimming removed 11 bases from V and 3 bases from J, with 11 bases in between. This CDR3 is built from 11 residues. In DNA, the CDR3 is TGTGCCGGGATTCCAATCTACGAGCAGTACTTC. It yields the protein CAGIPIYEQYF.

The CDR3: CASSSRGSFYNEQFF. In DNA, the CDR3 is TGTGCCAGCAGTTCCAGAGGGAGCTTCTACAATGAGCAGTTCTTC. The V gene is TRBV28, the J gene TRBJ2-1; tentative D call: TRBD2 (5 bases). The length of the CDR3 is 15 residues. The V end was cut by 4 bases, the J end by 3 bases, with 13 bases between. The germline gives CDR1 MDHEN, CDR2 SYDVKM. Drawing the rest from reference TRBV28 and TRBJ2-1, the complete variable domain is DVKVTQSSRYLVKRTGEKVFLECVQDMDHENMFWYRQDPGLGLRLIYFSYDVKMKEKGDIPEGYSVSREKKERFSLILESASTNQTSMYLCASSSRGSFYNEQFFGPGTRLTVL.

The chain couples TRBV14 to TRBJ1-3; D perhaps matches TRBD1 (5 bases). Germline lookup yields CDR1 SGHDN and CDR2 FVKESK. V was trimmed by 4 bases and J by 4 bases, leaving 11 bases between them. The CDR3 runs 14 residues. CDR3 coding DNA: TGTGCCAGCAGCCCATGGGACCGAGGAAACACCATATATTTT. Encoded protein: CASSPWDRGNTIYF.

The J gene is TRBJ1-5, the V gene TRBV19; no firm D call. Trimming removed 5 bases at V and 2 bases at J, with 7 bases between. Per the germline V gene, CDR1 is LNHDA and CDR2 is SQIVND (reference sequence). The CDR3 covers 13 residues. The CDR3 sequence: CASSPGGNQPQHF. CDR3 coding DNA: TGTGCCAGTAGTCCTGGGGGCAATCAGCCCCAGCATTTT.

V gene TRBV5-6 combines with J gene TRBJ2-3, with D perhaps matching TRBD1 or TRBD2 (6 bases each). V was shortened by 0 bases and J by 6 bases, with 11 bases between the two germline ends. Germline V gene data show CDR1 as SGHDT and CDR2 as YYEEEE. This CDR3 comprises 14 residues. CDR3 DNA sequence: TGTGCCAGCAGCTTGGGAGGGGGGTCCGATACGCAGTATTTT. Its protein product is CASSLGGGSDTQYF. Full variable domain (missing parts from reference TRBV5-6 and TRBJ2-3): DAGVTQSPTHLIKTRGQQVTLRCSPKSGHDTVSWYQQALGQGPQFIFQYYEEEERQRGNFPDRFSGHQFPNYSSELNVNALLLGDSALYLCASSLGGGSDTQYFGPGTRLTVL.

This clone was picked up a small number of times. The gene calls are TRBV7-8 and TRBJ1-3; no clear D. Trimming removed 5 bases from V and 0 bases from J, with 14 bases in between. Per germline, CDR1 SGHVS and CDR2 FQNEAQ. This CDR3 contains 16 residues. The CDR3 loop reads CASSPPGDPSGNTIYF. The DNA for the CDR3 is TGTGCCAGCAGCCCCCCCGGTGACCCCTCTGGAAACACCATATATTTT.

The J gene is TRBJ1-1, the V gene TRBV5-6; D remains unclear. The V end lost 1 base, the J end lost 0 bases, and 1 base lay between the germline ends. From germline, CDR1 is SGHDT and CDR2 YYEEEE. CDR3 size: 12 residues. CDR3 amino acids: CASSLLNTEAFF. CDR3 bases: TGTGCCAGCAGCTTGCTGAACACTGAAGCTTTCTTT.